The 4 T cell receptor beta chains reported below all come from one sample, sequenced in a study of blood T cell repertoires in COVID-19. Data came from immunoSEQ multiplex PCR; TCRdb stores just in-frame clones and leaves some out. Of around 200,000 clones listed, around 80% are singletons. Sequenced material: peripheral blood. The receptor source for this set is a woman between 25 and 40 years old with COVID-19, enrolled during active disease.

The chain links TRBV28 to TRBJ2-3; TRBD2 matches 10 bases. The J segment lost 4 bases and the V segment lost 2 bases, leaving 3 bases of the junction unmatched. This CDR3 contains 15 residues. Germline V lookup: CDR1 MDHEN, CDR2 SYDVKM. CDR3 sequence reads: CASSLNSGGADTQYF. The CDR3 DNA reads TGTGCCAGCAGTTTAAACAGCGGGGGGGCAGATACGCAGTATTTT.

On this clone: The sample contains more than one DNA sequence encoding this CDR3. This chain links TRBV5-1 with TRBJ1-2; possible D gene TRBD1, 5 bases. Trimming removed 0 bases at V and 2 bases at J, with 5 bases between. CDR1 is SGHRS and CDR2 is YFSETQ in the germline V gene. The CDR3 consists of 13 residues. CDR3 loop: CASSLAGNYGYTF. As DNA, the CDR3 is TGCGCCAGCAGCTTGGCAGGGAACTATGGCTACACCTTC. The whole variable domain, remainder taken from reference TRBV5-1 and TRBJ1-2, is KAGVTQTPRYLIKTRGQQVTLSCSPISGHRSVSWYQQTPGQGLQFLFEYFSETQRNKGNFPGRFSGRQFSNSRSEMNVSTLELGDSALYLCASSLAGNYGYTFGSGTRLTVV.

Details on this clone: Other DNA sequences in this sample translate to the same CDR3. The chain joins TRBV7-9 to TRBJ1-2; the D is unclear. The CDR3 loop spans 12 amino acids. Germline loops: CDR1 SEHNR, CDR2 FQNEAQ (reference sequence). V gave up 1 base and J gave up 4 bases, with 4 bases separating them. The CDR3 loop reads CASSLDSYGYTF. In DNA form, the CDR3 reads TGTGCCAGCAGCTTAGACAGCTATGGCTACACCTTC.

The V call is TRBV7-2, the J call TRBJ1-3; D unresolved. The CDR3 totals 16 residues. Germline V gene sequence: CDR1 SGHTA, CDR2 FQGNSA. V lost 2 bases to trimming and J lost 0 bases, with 11 bases between them. CDR3 bases: TGTGCCAGCAGCTTAAACAGTCCCATCTCTGGAAACACCATATATTTT. Encoded protein: CASSLNSPISGNTIYF.